A single sample is the source of the 14 T cell receptor beta chains below, sequenced in a study of blood T cell repertoires in COVID-19. Libraries were prepared by immunoSEQ multiplex PCR; TCRdb keeps only in-frame clonotypes and omits some of them. Among 150,000 or so clones, about four fifths were seen once, and the ten largest hold approximately 7.7%. Sample: peripheral blood. The source is a woman in her fifties or sixties with COVID-19, enrolled during active disease.

The gene calls are TRBV11-1 and TRBJ1-1; the match to TRBD1 covers 9 bases. Germline lookup yields CDR1 SGHAT and CDR2 FQDESV (reference sequence). This CDR3 contains 16 residues. After removal of 6 bases from V and 1 base from J, the junction contained 9 bases not matched to a gene. The CDR3: CASSSWTGAPNTEAFF. DNA for the CDR3: TGTGCCAGCAGTTCCTGGACAGGGGCCCCGAACACTGAAGCTTTCTTT.

This clone was counted a few times. This chain links TRBV7-9 with TRBJ1-2, with 7 bases that match TRBD1. This CDR3 has 16 residues. Germline V gives CDR1 SEHNR, CDR2 FQNEAQ (reference sequence). With 1 base clipped from V and 4 bases from J, the junction kept 9 bases outside the gene matches. CDR3 region: CASSLGGTVNSYGYTF. The CDR3 DNA follows: TGTGCCAGCAGCTTAGGGGGGACAGTCAATAGCTATGGCTACACCTTC. Complete variable domain (other parts from reference TRBV7-9 and TRBJ1-2): DTGVSQNPRHKITKRGQNVTFRCDPISEHNRLYWYRQTLGQGPEFLTYFQNEAQLEKSRLLSDRFSAERPKGSFSTLEIQRTEQGDSAMYLCASSLGGTVNSYGYTFGSGTRLTVV.

This clone was seen more than once but under ten times. This chain connects TRBV5-4 to TRBJ2-7, with 8 bases matching TRBD1. This CDR3 is built from 14 residues. Germline lookup yields CDR1 SGHNT and CDR2 YYREEE (reference sequence). Losses at the gene ends were 2 bases for V and 0 bases for J; bases not matched to a gene: 1. DNA of the CDR3: TGTGCCAGCAGCTTTGACAGGGGCTCCTACGAGCAGTACGTC. Amino acids: CASSFDRGSYEQYV.

This CDR3 is CASSFRGSYNEQFF. CDR3 bases: TGTGCCAGCAGTTTCCGGGGGAGCTACAATGAGCAGTTCTTC. The gene calls are TRBV5-4 and TRBJ2-1, with D possibly being TRBD2 (6 bases). Germline V gene data show CDR1 as SGHNT and CDR2 as YYREEE (reference sequence). The CDR3 sequence is 14 residues long. V gave up 5 bases and J gave up 3 bases, with 12 bases separating them.

The rearrangement links TRBV6-6 to TRBJ2-7, with 12 bases lining up with TRBD1. CDR3 size: 16 residues. Germline V gene lookup returns CDR1 MNHNY and CDR2 SVGAGI (reference sequence). The CDR3 region is CASRPSGTGGSHEQYV. In DNA, the CDR3 is TGTGCCAGCCGACCTTCCGGGACAGGGGGCTCCCACGAGCAGTACGTC.

The CDR3 nucleotides read TGTGCCAGCAGTTTCCAGGGGATTGAGCAGTTCTTC. It yields the protein CASSFQGIEQFF. The chain has TRBV12-3 or TRBV12-4 and TRBJ2-1; possibly TRBD1 for D (6 bases). V lost 3 bases, J lost 9 bases, and 9 bases lay in between. This CDR3 has 12 amino acids.

The genes are TRBV18 and TRBJ1-5; 7 nucleotides match TRBD1. The length of the CDR3 is 17 residues. Germline CDR1 reads KGHSH; CDR2 reads LQKENI. V dropped 3 bases and J dropped 11; count of bases not matched to a gene: 19. CDR3 region: CASSPSVSGTPQGAQHF. DNA for the CDR3: TGTGCCAGCTCACCTTCAGTTTCCGGGACCCCCCAGGGGGCCCAGCATTTT. Variable domain in full (rest from reference TRBV18 and TRBJ1-5): NAGVMQNPRHLVRRRGQEARLRCSPMKGHSHVYWYRQLPEEGLKFMVYLQKENIIDESGMPKERFSAEFPKEGPSILRIQQVVRGDSAAYFCASSPSVSGTPQGAQHFGDGTRLSIL.

The chain recombines TRBV11-2 with TRBJ2-5; 11 bases are a match to TRBD2. The CDR3 length is 18 residues. Germline-derived CDR1 and CDR2 are SGHAT and FQNNGV. The ends lost 5 bases at V and 2 bases at J; junction bases unmatched: 13. CDR3: CASSPRAGLAGNQETQYF. For the CDR3, the DNA is TGTGCCAGCAGCCCAAGGGCAGGACTAGCGGGTAATCAAGAGACCCAGTACTTC.

This clone was found once. The chain is built from TRBV28 and TRBJ1-5; 8 bases align to TRBD1. The germline V gene has CDR1 MDHEN and CDR2 SYDVKM. This CDR3 is 15 amino acids long. The junction had 11 bases not matched to a gene; V was cut back by 6 bases and J by 7 bases. CDR3 in DNA: TGTGCCAGCAGACTCTCGGACAGGGCGGGGCAGCCCCAGCATTTT. It specifies CASRLSDRAGQPQHF.

The V gene is TRBV5-5, the J gene TRBJ1-4; a possible D gene is TRBD1 (6 bases). The length of the CDR3 is 15 residues. Deletions cut 0 bases from V and 7 bases from J, with 13 bases between. Germline V gene data show CDR1 as SGHKS and CDR2 as YYEKEE (reference sequence). This chain's CDR3 is CASSLVGGPAEKLFF. The CDR3 DNA is TGTGCCAGCAGCTTGGTCGGGGGGCCCGCTGAAAAACTGTTTTTT.

V usage is TRBV28 and J usage is TRBJ2-7, with 8 bases matching TRBD1. The V gene end was trimmed by 6 bases and the J gene end by 4 bases; junction bases not matched to a gene: 5. Germline V gene sequence: CDR1 MDHEN, CDR2 SYDVKM. This CDR3 region has 13 residues. In DNA, the CDR3 is TGTGCCAGCAGCCCCGACAGGGGATACGAGCAGTACGTC. Translation gives CASSPDRGYEQYV.

This clone was picked up one time. The rearrangement uses TRBV11-2 and TRBJ2-4, with 8 nucleotides matching TRBD1. CDR3 length: 14 amino acids. Germline trimming cut 2 bases from V and 7 bases from J; bases unmatched to any gene: 4. Germline-derived CDR1 and CDR2 are SGHAT and FQNNGV. CDR3 residues: CASSLTGGINIQYF. The CDR3 coding sequence is TGTGCCAGCAGCTTAACAGGGGGAATCAACATTCAGTACTTC.

The CDR3 bases are TGTGCCAGCAGTTTCCAGTCGGGGGTGACAAATACGCAGTATTTT. Protein: CASSFQSGVTNTQYF. The rearrangement uses TRBV28 and TRBJ2-3; tentatively, D is TRBD2 (6 bases). Germline V CDR1 and CDR2: MDHEN, SYDVKM. The CDR3 consists of 15 residues. V was trimmed by 3 bases and J by 7 bases, leaving 17 bases between them.

In this sample, this clone turned up a few times. The CDR3 sequence: CASSPSGAGASQYF. CDR3 in DNA: TGTGCCAGCAGCCCATCAGGCGCGGGGGCCTCGCAGTACTTC. The chain is built from TRBV3-1 (or the pseudogene TRBV3-2) and TRBJ2-5; D is perhaps TRBD2 (7 bases). The CDR3 consists of 14 residues. Germline V gene sequence: CDR1 LGHDT, CDR2 YNNKEL (reference sequence). The V and J ends lost 4 bases and 11 bases respectively, with 20 bases between them.